This T cell receptor (beta chain) is drawn from a study of T cell responses to AZD1222 COVID-19 vaccine. Profiled with immunoSEQ multiplex PCR; TCRdb holds only in-frame clones, not every one. The sample includes under 150,000 clones, around 93% seen only once; the top ten take 2.5% to 3.5%. Germline CDR1 and CDR2: MDHEN and SYDVKM. V dropped 4 bases and J dropped 1 base, with 10 bases sitting between them. This CDR3 region has 14 residues. The receptor's source is an adult in good health. The material sequenced was peripheral blood, taken on day 0 of AZD1222 vaccination. The J gene is TRBJ2-5, the V gene TRBV28; possibly TRBD2 for D (6 bases). The CDR3 DNA reads TGTGCCAGCAGTTCCTGGACTATCCAAGAGACCCAGTACTTC. This translates into CASSSWTIQETQYF. The full variable domain, with the rest looked up from reference TRBV28 and TRBJ2-5, is DVKVTQSSRYLVKRTGEKVFLECVQDMDHENMFWYRQDPGLGLRLIYFSYDVKMKEKGDIPEGYSVSREKKERFSLILESASTNQTSMYLCASSSWTIQETQYFGPGTRLLVL.